The entry below describes one T cell receptor beta chain. This entry belongs to a study of blood T cell repertoires in COVID-19. Looking at the study overall: From the United States, Italy and Spain came samples of acute and convalescent COVID-19. PBMCs, B-cell-depleted T cells, or T cells provided the cDNA or gDNA that made up the material.

The CDR3 is made up of 16 amino acids. From germline, CDR1 is SEHNR and CDR2 FQNEAQ (reference sequence). Trimming cost V 6 bases and J 3 bases; bases outside gene matches: 7. In the authors' workflow: Amplified reference gene primers provided the basis for estimating nucleated cell counts. Here immunoSEQ multiplex PCR was the method, and the copy in TCRdb shows in-frame clones only, minus some. V, J and clone size are taken as reported in that table, and D and trimming were inferred from the DNA itself. Among roughly 140,000 clones listed, about nine tenths were seen once. The sample was peripheral blood. The sequence derives from a man aged 45-65 years with active or convalescent COVID-19. The chain has TRBV7-9 and TRBJ1-4; TRBD1 aligns across 10 bases. CDR3 amino acids: CASRRQGALPNEKLFF. CDR3 in DNA: TGTGCCAGCAGGAGACAGGGGGCCCTCCCTAATGAAAAACTGTTTTTT. The complete variable domain, with remaining parts taken from reference TRBV7-9 and TRBJ1-4, reads DTGVSQNPRHKITKRGQNVTFRCDPISEHNRLYWYRQTLGQGPEFLTYFQNEAQLEKSRLLSDRFSAERPKGSFSTLEIQRTEQGDSAMYLCASRRQGALPNEKLFFGSGTQLSVL.